This T cell receptor beta chain stems from a study of T-cell reconstitution after alpha-beta-depleted transplantation in children. The study, taken as a whole, reports: From surviving recipient T cells and thymic progenitors came the high day-60 TCRbeta diversity observed in some patients.

This clonotype occurred once. Antigen specificity is unknown. Unmatched junction bases numbered 7, after V lost 3 bases and J lost 2 bases. The CDR3 length is 15 residues. Germline V gene sequence: CDR1 DFQATT, CDR2 SNEGSKA (reference sequence). As it was prepared, the TCRbeta library received unique molecular identifiers. MiXCR was run by TCRdb on the PCR reads, yielding one entry per CDR3 protein. The data contain about 440,000 distinct CDR3 sequences, over 40% of them seen just once; the ten biggest clones take up 25% to 30%. This clonotype was obtained from a girl under 10 years old with aplastic anemia, due to receive a stem cell transplant. The chain uses TRBV20-1 and TRBJ2-3; 8 bases match TRBD2. This specimen was PBMCs, taken before TCRalphabeta/CD19-depleted stem cell transplant. The CDR3 nucleotides read TGCAGTGCTAGGAGCCAGCGGGGGTTCACAGATACGCAGTATTTT. It encodes CSARSQRGFTDTQYF.